The clone carrying this T cell receptor beta chain was recorded at least ten times. In the source study's methods: Scientists estimated how many nucleated cells there were by amplifying reference gene primers. Sequencing was performed with immunoSEQ multiplex PCR; in TCRdb, only in-frame clones are kept and a portion is missing. V, J and clone size derive from that table, while D and trimming were established from the DNA sequence. The sample has about 150,000 clones; 70% to 90% are singletons. This entry belongs to a study of blood T cell repertoires in COVID-19. Study background: The United States, Italy and Spain supplied acute and convalescent COVID-19 samples. From T cells, B-cell-depleted T cells, or PBMCs came the material, which was cDNA or gDNA.

With 5 bases removed from V and 4 bases from J, the gap between germline ends came to 14 bases. CDR3 length equals 14 residues. From germline, CDR1 is SEHNR and CDR2 FQNEAQ (reference sequence). This sequence joins TRBV7-9 and TRBJ1-1; a weak D match, TRBD1 (6 bases). The TCR originated in a woman aged 70 to 79 with acute or convalescent COVID-19. The sample taken for sequencing was peripheral blood. The CDR3 region is CASSPPRGGTEAFF. The CDR3 bases are TGTGCCAGCAGCCCCCCCCGAGGGGGCACTGAAGCTTTCTTT.